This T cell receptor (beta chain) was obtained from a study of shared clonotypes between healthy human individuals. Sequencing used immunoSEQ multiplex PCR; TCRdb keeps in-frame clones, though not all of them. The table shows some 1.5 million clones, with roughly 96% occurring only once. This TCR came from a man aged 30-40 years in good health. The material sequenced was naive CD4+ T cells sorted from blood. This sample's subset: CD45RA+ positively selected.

In DNA, the CDR3 is TGTGCCAGCAGCCACCCGGACAGGGGTAGCAATCAGCCCCAGCATTTT. Its translation: CASSHPDRGSNQPQHF. This rearrangement joins TRBV16 to TRBJ1-5, with TRBD1 matching 9 bases. In germline, CDR1 is KGHSY, CDR2 FQNENV. This CDR3 is built from 16 residues. J lost 0 bases, V lost 3 bases, and 3 bases had no gene match.